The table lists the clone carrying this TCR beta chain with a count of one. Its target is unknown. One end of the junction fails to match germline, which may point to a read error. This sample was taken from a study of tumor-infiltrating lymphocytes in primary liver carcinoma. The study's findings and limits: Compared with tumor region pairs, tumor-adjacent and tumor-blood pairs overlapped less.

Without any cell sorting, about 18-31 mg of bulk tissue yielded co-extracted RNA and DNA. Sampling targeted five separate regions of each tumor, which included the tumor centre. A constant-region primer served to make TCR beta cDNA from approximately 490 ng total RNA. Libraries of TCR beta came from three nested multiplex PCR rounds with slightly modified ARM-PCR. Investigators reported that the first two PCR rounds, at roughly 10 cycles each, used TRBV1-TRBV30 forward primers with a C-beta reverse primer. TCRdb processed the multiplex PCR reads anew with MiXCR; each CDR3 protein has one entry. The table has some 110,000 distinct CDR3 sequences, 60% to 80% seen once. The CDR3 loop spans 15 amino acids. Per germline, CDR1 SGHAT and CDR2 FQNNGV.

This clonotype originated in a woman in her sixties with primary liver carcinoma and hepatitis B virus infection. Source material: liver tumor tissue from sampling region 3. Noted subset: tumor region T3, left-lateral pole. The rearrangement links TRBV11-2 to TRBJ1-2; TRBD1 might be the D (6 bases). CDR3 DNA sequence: TGTGCAAGCAGCTCCCACATGGGACACAGCTATGGCTACAACTTC. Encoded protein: CASSSHMGHSYGYNF.